This T cell receptor (beta chain) came from a study of CD8+ T cells in alopecia areata. Background on the study: Severity scoring for treated patients was based on the percentage of affected scalp area.

In its sample, this clone was seen a few times. The CDR3 covers 21 residues. Extraction of RNA preceded its reverse transcription into cDNA, which served as the sequencing template. Generated by immunoSEQ multiplex PCR, the TCRdb table keeps only in-frame clones and is missing some. The table shows 90,000 to 100,000 clones, with 61% occurring only once. Sample treatment: oral pan-JAK inhibitor, 5-10 mg twice daily. The sequencing here drew on CD8+ T cells sorted from blood, taken at week 4, from a patient treated with tofacitinib. This chain joins TRBV21-1 and TRBJ1-5; whether TRBD1, the table's D call, matches the DNA was not checked. TRBV21-1 is a known pseudogene. This receptor was obtained from a human donor with alopecia areata. CDR3 region: CASSKAPGDPPLGQGDQPQHF. In nucleotides, the CDR3 is TGTGCCAGCAGCAAAGCCCCAGGTGATCCCCCACTCGGACAGGGAGATCAGCCCCAGCATTTT.